Given below is one T cell receptor beta chain in context. The CDR3 covers 14 residues. With 5 bases removed from V and 1 base from J, the gap between germline ends came to 11 bases. Germline V CDR1 and CDR2: SGHTA, FQGNSA. The sample comes from a study of shared T cell receptors in the human thymus. Libraries were prepared by immunoSEQ multiplex PCR; TCRdb keeps only in-frame clonotypes and omits some of them. The sample has around 730,000 clones, approximately 83% seen once. This sample also appeared in a second study, on human thymus T cells. That report notes: From resections taken during corrective heart surgery, the thymus tissue was obtained. Usage of V and J genes appeared biased in thymic and blood repertoires.

The sequencing input was thymocytes. The sequence was obtained from a girl less than two years old with a congenital heart defect. J is TRBJ1-1 and V is TRBV7-2; D may be TRBD1 (6 bases). The chain's CDR3 is CASSLQGSNTEAFF. CDR3 nucleotide sequence: TGTGCCAGCAGCCTACAGGGTTCGAACACTGAAGCTTTCTTT.